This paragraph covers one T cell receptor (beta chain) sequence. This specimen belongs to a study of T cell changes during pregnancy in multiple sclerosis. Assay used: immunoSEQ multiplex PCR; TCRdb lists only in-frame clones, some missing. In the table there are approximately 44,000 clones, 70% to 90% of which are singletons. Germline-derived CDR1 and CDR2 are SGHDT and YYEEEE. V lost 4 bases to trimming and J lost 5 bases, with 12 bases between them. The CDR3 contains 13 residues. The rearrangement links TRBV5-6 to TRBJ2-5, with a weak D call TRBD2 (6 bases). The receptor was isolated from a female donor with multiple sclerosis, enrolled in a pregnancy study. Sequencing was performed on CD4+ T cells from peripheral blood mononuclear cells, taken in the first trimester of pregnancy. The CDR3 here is CASSRWSGETQYF. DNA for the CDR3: TGTGCCAGCAGCCGGTGGAGCGGGGAGACCCAGTACTTC.